The 22 T cell receptor beta chains below all came from one sample that was sequenced in a study of beta chain features in type 1 diabetes. These receptors are not linked to any known antigen. Study outcomes and limitations: The study found moderately but significantly shorter TCRB CDR3s in all four CD4+ subsets of Type 1 diabetes patients.

The study reverse transcribed the entire isolated RNA, so it sequenced expressed TCRB transcripts. The table came from immunoSEQ multiplex PCR; TCRdb's copy has only in-frame clones and leaves some out. The data show 300,000 or so clones, roughly 14% seen once. The specimen was naive CD4+ T cells from blood. The receptor set was obtained from a woman under 30 with type 1 diabetes.

This sequence joins TRBV7-8 and TRBJ2-2; D perhaps matches TRBD2 (6 bases). V shed 8 bases and J shed 8 bases, with 18 bases lying between them. The CDR3 runs 14 residues. Germline V gene data show CDR1 as SGHVS and CDR2 as FQNEAQ. CDR3 sequence: CASLREPAAGELFF. The CDR3 nucleotides are TGTGCCAGCCTTCGGGAGCCCGCCGCGGGGGAGCTGTTTTTT.

This clone was observed a handful of times. The chain links TRBV12-5 to TRBJ2-7, with D possibly TRBD2 on 7 matching bases. Germline lookup yields CDR1 LGHNT and CDR2 FRNRAP. Between the trimmed V and J ends, which lost 7 bases and 3 bases, there was a span of 13 bases. The CDR3 is 13 amino acids. CDR3 sequence (DNA): TGTGCTAGTGCCCCAGCGGGACACTACGAGCAGTACTTC. Translating it yields CASAPAGHYEQYF.

The chain links TRBV11-2 to TRBJ2-3; TRBD2 matches 7 bases. This CDR3 has 14 amino acids. V shed 1 base, J shed 5 bases, and the junction held 3 bases outside the gene matches. Germline CDR1 and CDR2: SGHAT and FQNNGV. This chain's CDR3 is CASSLARGVDTQYF. In DNA, the CDR3 is TGTGCCAGCAGCTTAGCCCGGGGGGTAGATACGCAGTATTTT.

This clone was seen only a few times. The V and J genes are TRBV19 and TRBJ2-6, with D perhaps TRBD1 (6 bases). The CDR3 has 18 residues. Trimming removed 6 bases at V and 2 bases at J, with 20 bases between. Germline V lookup: CDR1 LNHDA, CDR2 SQIVND (reference sequence). The DNA of the CDR3 is TGTGCCAGTAGCAACCAGGGGTTTCGTCCTCCTGGGGCCAACGTCCTGACTTTC. This sequence encodes CASSNQGFRPPGANVLTF.

This clone was recorded a few times. The same CDR3 arises from other DNA sequences in this sample as well. The chain links TRBV5-1 to TRBJ1-5; a weak D match, TRBD1 (5 bases). The ends were cut back, 0 bases at V and 6 bases at J, with 7 bases in the middle. Germline lookup yields CDR1 SGHRS and CDR2 YFSETQ. The CDR3 spans 13 residues. The CDR3 nucleotides are TGCGCCAGCAGCTTGGGCGGGGGTCAGCCCCAGCATTTT. It is translated as CASSLGGGQPQHF.

In its sample, this clone was seen a few times. This chain joins TRBV5-6 and TRBJ1-2, with D uncertain. Trimming cost V 1 base and J 7 bases, with 8 bases left between them. Germline CDR1 and CDR2: SGHDT and YYEEEE. This CDR3 comprises 12 residues. CDR3 protein: CASSLWNSGYTF. The CDR3 bases are TGTGCCAGCAGCTTGTGGAACAGTGGCTACACCTTC. Together with reference TRBV5-6 and TRBJ1-2, the CDR3 gives the full variable domain: DAGVTQSPTHLIKTRGQQVTLRCSPKSGHDTVSWYQQALGQGPQFIFQYYEEEERQRGNFPDRFSGHQFPNYSSELNVNALLLGDSALYLCASSLWNSGYTFGSGTRLTVV.

The chain couples TRBV10-2 to TRBJ1-3; TRBD1 might be the D (6 bases). The CDR3 runs 14 residues. The V gene lost 6 bases and the J gene lost 3 bases, with 12 bases spanning the gap. In germline, CDR1 is WSHSY, CDR2 SAAADI. For the CDR3, the DNA is TGCGCCAGCAGGAACCAGGGGTTTGGAAACACCATATATTTT. Translating gives CASRNQGFGNTIYF.

J is TRBJ1-5 and V is TRBV27; D might be TRBD1 (5 bases). Germline CDR1 and CDR2: MNHEY and SMNVEV (reference sequence). The CDR3 is made up of 14 amino acids. Trimming left V 0 bases short and J 6 bases short, with 9 bases between. CDR3 amino acids: CASSLSGVGQPQHF. The CDR3 region has the DNA TGTGCCAGCAGTTTATCAGGGGTGGGTCAGCCCCAGCATTTT.

The rearrangement links TRBV23-1 to TRBJ1-2; 7 positions match TRBD1. TRBV23-1 is designated an ORF whose function remains uncertain. The CDR3 has 18 amino acids. The V gene end was trimmed by 2 bases and the J gene end by 1 base; junction bases not matched to a gene: 13. The chain's CDR3 is CASSQAGGLGPNNYGYTF. The CDR3 DNA sequence: TGCGCCAGCAGTCAAGCAGGGGGGCTAGGCCCTAATAACTATGGCTACACCTTC.

The chain has TRBV30 and TRBJ2-5; 10 nucleotides align to TRBD2. The junction had 2 bases not matched to a gene; V was cut back by 0 bases and J by 4 bases. CDR1 and CDR2 (germline): GTSNPN, SVGIG (reference sequence). This CDR3 is built from 14 residues. CDR3 bases: TGTGCCTGGAGTGTTTCTAGCGGGAGAGAGACCCAGTACTTC. It specifies CAWSVSSGRETQYF.

This chain joins TRBV6-1 and TRBJ2-5; 9 bases are shared with TRBD1. The CDR3 consists of 14 residues. With 6 bases clipped from V and 4 bases from J, the junction kept 6 bases outside the gene matches. Germline CDR1 and CDR2: MNHNS and SASEGT. CDR3 loop: CASSRDRAGETQYF. CDR3 nucleotide sequence: TGTGCCAGCAGCAGGGACAGGGCAGGAGAGACCCAGTACTTC.

The genes are TRBV7-2 and TRBJ2-7; D call uncertain. Germline V gene data show CDR1 as SGHTA and CDR2 as FQGNSA. Trimming took off 5 bases at V and 4 bases at J, with 15 bases between the two ends. This CDR3 is built from 14 residues. CDR3 nucleotides: TGTGCCAGCAGCCACTACGCTGTTGAGTACGAGCAGTACTTC. The encoded protein is CASSHYAVEYEQYF.

This clone was counted between two and nine times. This chain uses TRBV18 with TRBJ1-4, with D uncertain. The germline CDR1 and CDR2 sequences are KGHSH and LQKENI. The CDR3 spans 15 residues. V dropped 3 bases and J dropped 0 bases, with 8 bases sitting between them. The CDR3 here is CASSPDGATNEKLFF. In DNA, the CDR3 is TGTGCCAGCTCACCGGACGGGGCAACTAATGAAAAACTGTTTTTT.

This clone was detected a few times. The chain links TRBV4-3 to TRBJ1-1; 7 bases match TRBD1. Trimming removed 0 bases from V and 1 base from J; junction bases left unmatched: 11. Germline CDR1 reads LGHNA; CDR2 reads YSLEER. The CDR3 loop spans 18 amino acids. The CDR3 region is CASSQDSGGGHENTEAFF. In DNA form, the CDR3 reads TGCGCCAGCAGCCAAGATTCGGGAGGGGGCCACGAGAACACTGAAGCTTTCTTT.

In its sample, this clone was seen a few times. The same CDR3 also results from other DNA sequences found in this sample. The chain uses TRBV10-3 and TRBJ2-3; 7 bases match TRBD1. The CDR3 extends over 14 amino acids. Trimming cost V 3 bases and J 0 bases; bases outside gene matches: 0. Germline V gene sequence: CDR1 ENHRY, CDR2 SYGVKD. In DNA, the CDR3 is TGTGCCATCAGTGACAGGGGGAGCACAGATACGCAGTATTTT. Translating it yields CAISDRGSTDTQYF.

V and J are TRBV6-5 and TRBJ1-1; 7 bases map to TRBD1. V was clipped by 0 bases and J by 5 bases; unmatched bases: 9. The CDR3 spans 16 residues. Per the germline V gene, CDR1 is MNHEY and CDR2 is SVGAGI. The CDR3 protein is CASSYSGDRVRTEAFF. In nucleotides, the CDR3 is TGTGCCAGCAGTTACTCTGGAGACAGGGTGAGGACTGAAGCTTTCTTT.

The gene calls are TRBV11-2 and TRBJ1-1; the D is unclear. Trimming pared 5 bases from V and 1 base from J, leaving 5 bases between. Germline CDR1 is SGHAT and CDR2 is FQNNGV. The CDR3 covers 12 residues. The DNA for the CDR3 is TGTGCCAGCAGCCTGGCGAACACTGAAGCTTTCTTT. Translating it yields CASSLANTEAFF.

This chain connects TRBV19 to TRBJ1-2; TRBD1 matches at 7 bases. The ends lost 3 bases at V and 4 bases at J; junction bases unmatched: 8. The CDR3 loop spans 15 amino acids. Germline-derived CDR1 and CDR2 are LNHDA and SQIVND (reference sequence). CDR3 DNA sequence: TGTGCCAGTAGTATGGTGACAGGGCGGGGCTATGGCTACACCTTC. Its protein is CASSMVTGRGYGYTF.

This clone was seen only once. The V call is TRBV9, the J call TRBJ1-3; D remains ambiguous. Per germline, CDR1 SGDLS and CDR2 YYNGEE. The CDR3 is made up of 15 amino acids. The V end was cut by 2 bases, the J end by 0 bases, with 9 bases between. In nucleotides, the CDR3 is TGTGCCAGCAGCGTCGAAACAGTCTCTGGAAACACCATATATTTT. It codes for CASSVETVSGNTIYF.

The genes are TRBV5-6 and TRBJ2-7; D is perhaps TRBD1 (5 bases). Trimming left V 3 bases short and J 3 bases short, with 13 bases between. In germline, CDR1 is SGHDT, CDR2 YYEEEE. CDR3 length: 14 residues. In nucleotides, the CDR3 is TGTGCCAGCAGCTCAACCCAGGGCCACTACGAGCAGTACGTC. Protein product: CASSSTQGHYEQYV.

The chain employs TRBV4-3 and TRBJ2-5, with a tentative D call TRBD2 (6 bases). CDR3 length: 15 residues. CDR1 is LGHNA, CDR2 YSLEER, per germline. V was shortened by 1 base and J by 7 bases, with 16 bases between the two germline ends. CDR3 nucleotides: TGCGCCAGCAGCCAAGTGGGGGGACTCCGGGGGACCCAGTACTTC. Encoded protein: CASSQVGGLRGTQYF.

This clone has only a few counts. The V gene is TRBV7-9, the J gene TRBJ2-5; 10 bases match TRBD1. The germline CDR1 and CDR2 sequences are SEHNR and FQNEAQ (reference sequence). The ends lost 6 bases at V and 5 bases at J; junction bases unmatched: 6. The CDR3 runs 14 residues. The CDR3 coding sequence is TGTGCCAGCAGTTTTGGACAGGGGGTGGAGACCCAGTACTTC. Amino acid sequence: CASSFGQGVETQYF.